The 6 T cell receptor beta chains below were found in one sample sequenced in a study of T cell repertoires in cytomegalovirus infection. MiXCR, run by TCRdb on the reads, gives a single entry per CDR3 protein. The sample shows roughly 920,000 distinct CDR3 sequences, under 40% of them seen only once. No antigens are known for them. The specimen was cultured CD8+ T cells from PBMCs, collected from culture after CMV antigen stimulation. The receptors derive from a human donor in good health (CMV status not recorded). Some clones in this sample may be carry-over from other donors' samples.

This clonotype was counted between two and nine times. The chain combines TRBV12-3 or TRBV12-4 with TRBJ2-1, with D tentatively TRBD2 (5 bases). The V end was cut by 6 bases, the J end by 8 bases, with 8 bases between. The CDR3 totals 11 residues. CDR3 sequence: CASSGMDEQFF. CDR3 nucleotide sequence: TGTGCCAGCAGCGGGATGGATGAGCAGTTCTTC.

The chain combines TRBV20-1 with TRBJ2-1; perhaps TRBD1 as D (5 bases). Germline values: CDR1 DFQATT, CDR2 SNEGSKA (reference sequence). The V gene lost 0 bases and the J gene lost 0 bases, with 15 bases spanning the gap. The CDR3 is 17 residues long. The CDR3 nucleotides read TGCAGTGCTAGAGAGGCCATTAGGGGTCTCTCCTACAATGAGCAGTTCTTC. As protein: CSAREAIRGLSYNEQFF.

The chain joins TRBV6-5 to TRBJ1-1, with unresolved D. The CDR3 consists of 14 residues. CDR1 and CDR2 from the germline V gene are MNHEY and SVGAGI. Trimming stripped 5 bases from V and 1 base from J, with 11 bases between. The CDR3 region is CASSPFLGNTEAFF. CDR3 DNA sequence: TGTGCCAGCAGTCCCTTCCTAGGGAACACTGAAGCTTTCTTT.

The chain recombines TRBV9 with TRBJ1-3, with 8 bases lining up with TRBD1. The germline gives CDR1 SGDLS, CDR2 YYNGEE. The CDR3 has 20 amino acids. The ends lost 0 bases at V and 0 bases at J; junction bases unmatched: 14. The CDR3 bases are TGTGCCAGCAGCGTAGTAGCAGCTGACAGGGGCCCCTACTCTGGAAACACCATATATTTT. This codes for CASSVVAADRGPYSGNTIYF.

The sample holds many counts of this clonotype. Here the CDR3 reads CASSYSRGTGEFEQYV. CDR3 coding DNA: TGTGCCAGCAGTTACTCCCGAGGGACAGGGGAGTTCGAGCAGTACGTC. The chain joins TRBV6-5 to TRBJ2-7; TRBD1 agrees at 10 bases. Germline V gene sequence: CDR1 MNHEY, CDR2 SVGAGI. Trimming cost V 0 bases and J 6 bases; bases outside gene matches: 8. The CDR3 totals 16 residues.

With regard to this clonotype: With a much larger clone just one base away, this may be a read error. The CDR3 is CVSTWETDTQYF. The CDR3, as DNA: TGTGTCAGCACCTGGGAAACGGATACGCAGTATTTT. The V gene is TRBV7-3, the J gene TRBJ2-3; D gene ambiguous. CDR1 SGHTA and CDR2 FQGTGA come from the germline V gene. This CDR3 region has 12 residues.